Listed below are T cell receptor beta chains from one sample, sequenced in a study of blood T cell repertoires in COVID-19. Generated by immunoSEQ multiplex PCR, the TCRdb table keeps only in-frame clones and is missing some. The sample carries under 250,000 clones, roughly 85% recorded once. Input material: peripheral blood. All receptors come from a woman in her 70s with active or convalescent COVID-19. CDR3s include the opening cysteine and the closing phenylalanine or tryptophan. The D gene is left open where the match is weak. Clone sizes are given selectively: once, few, many, or a class where the clone is expanded.

clone size	V gene	D gene	J gene	CDR3 protein	CDR3 DNA
NA	TRBV2	TRBD2	TRBJ2-1	CASSPLAGGVYNEQFF	TGTGCCAGCAGTCCTTTAGCGGGGGGAGTATACAATGAGCAGTTCTTC
few	TRBV11-2	NA	TRBJ1-3	CASSNRREHGNTIYF	TGTGCCAGCAGCAACCGCCGGGAGCACGGAAACACCATATATTTT
few	TRBV7-9	NA	TRBJ1-2	CASSPDSSNYGYTF	TGTGCCAGCAGCCCTGACAGTTCTAACTATGGCTACACCTTC
NA	TRBV28	NA	TRBJ1-1	CASSWTANSEAFF	TGTGCCAGCAGTTGGACAGCCAATTCTGAAGCTTTCTTT
NA	TRBV5-1	TRBD1	TRBJ1-5	CASSLRTGDNQPQHF	TGCGCCAGCAGCTTGCGGACAGGGGATAATCAGCCCCAGCATTTT
NA	TRBV18	NA	TRBJ2-1	CASSPPAGGSGSYNEQFF	TGTGCCAGCTCACCACCGGCCGGCGGCTCTGGTTCCTACAATGAGCAGTTCTTC
once	TRBV7-8	TRBD1	TRBJ1-2	CASSLDRGDGYTF	TGTGCCAGCAGCTTAGACAGGGGGGATGGCTACACCTTC
NA	TRBV12-3/TRBV12-4	NA	TRBJ2-5	CASSLNFQETQYF	TGTGCCAGCAGTTTAAACTTCCAAGAGACCCAGTACTTC
once	TRBV6-6	TRBD1	TRBJ2-7	CASRGTGAKGEQYF	TGTGCCAGCAGGGGGACAGGAGCCAAGGGCGAGCAGTACTTC
few	TRBV9	TRBD2	TRBJ2-5	CASSVSAGSSETQYF	TGTGCCAGCAGCGTATCAGCGGGGTCTTCGGAGACCCAGTACTTC
NA	TRBV5-4	NA	TRBJ1-1	CASSLETGVTEAFF	TGTGCCAGCAGCTTGGAAACAGGCGTCACTGAAGCTTTCTTT
NA	TRBV3-1/TRBV3-2	TRBD2	TRBJ2-7	CASSPRRSSGGEQYF	TGTGCCAGCAGCCCCCGAAGGTCTAGCGGGGGTGAGCAGTACTTC
NA	TRBV19	NA	TRBJ1-1	CASCTGNTEAFF	TGTGCCAGTTGCACAGGGAACACTGAAGCTTTCTTT
NA	TRBV24-1	NA	TRBJ1-5	CATSKGRDSNQPQHF	TGTGCCACCAGTAAGGGTCGGGATAGCAATCAGCCCCAGCATTTT
NA	TRBV28	NA	TRBJ1-4	CASSLMGGGEKLFF	TGTGCCAGCAGCCTCATGGGGGGTGGGGAAAAACTGTTTTTT
NA	TRBV5-1	TRBD2	TRBJ2-3	CASGTGGPGGADTQYF	TGCGCCAGCGGAACGGGAGGGCCTGGGGGCGCAGATACGCAGTATTTT
NA	TRBV30	NA	TRBJ2-4	CAWSRESPDIQYF	TGTGCCTGGAGTCGGGAGTCGCCGGACATTCAGTACTTC
NA	TRBV2	NA	TRBJ2-3	CASSLGADTQYF	TGTGCCAGCAGCCTGGGCGCGGATACGCAGTATTTT
NA	TRBV6-2/TRBV6-3	NA	TRBJ2-5	CASSYARETQYF	TGTGCCAGCAGTTACGCGCGGGAGACCCAGTACTTC
once	TRBV5-1	TRBD1	TRBJ1-5	CASSLQGAPRQPQHF	TGCGCCAGCAGCTTGCAGGGGGCGCCCCGTCAGCCCCAGCATTTT
NA	TRBV19	TRBD1	TRBJ1-2	CASTPQTGGEGYTF	TGTGCCAGTACCCCTCAAACAGGGGGCGAGGGCTACACCTTC
NA	TRBV2	NA	TRBJ2-7	CASNYLQGQYEQYF	TGTGCCAGTAATTACCTCCAGGGACAATACGAGCAGTACTTC
NA	TRBV12-3/TRBV12-4	NA	TRBJ1-1	CASSPRTNTEAFF	TGTGCCAGCAGTCCACGGACAAACACTGAAGCTTTCTTT
NA	TRBV6-1	NA	TRBJ2-7	CASSKGHLSYEQYF	TGTGCCAGCAGTAAGGGACACCTATCCTACGAGCAGTACTTC
NA	TRBV3-1/TRBV3-2	NA	TRBJ2-3	CASSQAQPGGSSSTDTQYF	TGTGCCAGCAGCCAAGCCCAGCCCGGCGGGTCCAGTAGCACAGATACGCAGTATTTT
NA	TRBV5-5	NA	TRBJ2-1	CASSRGASSYNEQFF	TGTGCCAGCAGCCGCGGGGCCTCCTCCTACAATGAGCAGTTCTTC
NA	TRBV5-1	TRBD1	TRBJ2-7	CASSLGDRVPYEQYF	TGCGCCAGCAGCTTAGGGGACAGGGTCCCCTACGAGCAGTACTTC
NA	TRBV5-4	NA	TRBJ2-2	CASTDKSPGETGELFF	TGTGCCAGCACCGATAAGTCCCCAGGGGAGACCGGGGAGCTGTTTTTT
NA	TRBV28	TRBD2	TRBJ2-5	CASSGGRLETQYF	TGTGCCAGCAGTGGCGGGAGGTTAGAGACCCAGTACTTC
NA	TRBV4-1	NA	TRBJ1-1	CASSQVALRVMNTEAFF	TGCGCCAGCAGCCAAGTTGCCCTCAGGGTTATGAACACTGAAGCTTTCTTT
NA	TRBV2	NA	TRBJ1-3	CASSGALSGNTIYF	TGTGCCAGCAGTGGGGCCCTCTCTGGAAACACCATATATTTT
NA	TRBV3-1/TRBV3-2	TRBD1	TRBJ1-2	CASSQAGGYGYTF	TGTGCCAGCAGCCAAGCAGGGGGCTATGGCTACACCTTC
few	TRBV7-2	NA	TRBJ1-2	CASSLNEGVAHTF	TGTGCCAGCAGCTTAAACGAGGGGGTGGCCCACACCTTC
NA	TRBV5-1	TRBD1	TRBJ2-5	CASSSDRGFGETQYF	TGCGCCAGCAGCTCTGACAGGGGGTTTGGTGAGACCCAGTACTTC
NA	TRBV5-6	NA	TRBJ2-7	CASSFDSDYEQYF	TGTGCCAGCAGCTTCGACAGTGACTACGAGCAGTACTTC
once	TRBV7-2	TRBD2	TRBJ2-5	CASSSSKRGLRETQYF	TGTGCCAGCAGCTCCTCTAAGCGGGGGCTACGAGAGACCCAGTACTTC
NA	TRBV10-3	NA	TRBJ1-2	CAISEVRGKANYGYTF	TGTGCCATCAGTGAAGTAAGGGGGAAGGCTAACTATGGCTACACCTTC
NA	TRBV30	TRBD2	TRBJ2-2	CAWSPTEASGRPGELFF	TGTGCCTGGAGTCCCACGGAAGCTAGCGGGAGACCCGGGGAGCTGTTTTTT
NA	TRBV28	NA	TRBJ2-1	CASSYTLGEQFF	TGTGCCAGCTCATATACTCTAGGCGAGCAGTTCTTC
NA	TRBV11-2	TRBD1	TRBJ1-2	CASSPRQGGPNYGYTF	TGTGCCAGCAGCCCGAGACAGGGGGGTCCTAACTATGGCTACACCTTC
NA	TRBV5-6	NA	TRBJ2-2	CASSLVKGIRTGELFF	TGTGCCAGCAGCTTGGTTAAGGGGATTCGCACCGGGGAGCTGTTTTTT
NA	TRBV5-3	TRBD2	TRBJ2-1	CARSLPSLAAYNEQFF	TGTGCCAGAAGCTTGCCATCCCTAGCGGCCTACAATGAGCAGTTCTTC
NA	TRBV29-1	TRBD1	TRBJ1-2	CSAGQNHGYTF	TGCAGCGCGGGACAGAACCATGGCTACACCTTC
NA	TRBV27	NA	TRBJ1-5	CASSLLWSGPNIQPQHF	TGTGCCAGCAGTTTATTGTGGTCAGGCCCAAATATTCAGCCCCAGCATTTT
NA	TRBV7-2	TRBD1	TRBJ1-2	CASSLGTGGTYGYTF	TGTGCCAGCAGCTTAGGGACAGGGGGCACCTATGGCTACACCTTC
NA	TRBV21-1	NA	TRBJ1-2	CASSKAAGNYGYTF	TGTGCCAGCAGCAAAGCGGCTGGTAACTATGGCTACACCTTC
once	TRBV7-8	NA	TRBJ2-7	CASSLMPSGLDYEQYF	TGTGCCAGCAGCTTAATGCCCTCTGGCCTCGACTACGAGCAGTACTTC